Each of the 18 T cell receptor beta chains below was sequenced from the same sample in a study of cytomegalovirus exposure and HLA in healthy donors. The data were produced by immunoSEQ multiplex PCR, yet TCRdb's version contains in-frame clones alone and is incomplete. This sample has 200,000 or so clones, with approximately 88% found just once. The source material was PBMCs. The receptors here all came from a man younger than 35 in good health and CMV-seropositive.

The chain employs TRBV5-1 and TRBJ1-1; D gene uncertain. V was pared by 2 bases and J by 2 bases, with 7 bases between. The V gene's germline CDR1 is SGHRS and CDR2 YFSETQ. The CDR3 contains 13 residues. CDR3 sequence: CASSLYLNTEAFF. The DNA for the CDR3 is TGCGCCAGCAGCTTATATTTAAACACTGAAGCTTTCTTT.

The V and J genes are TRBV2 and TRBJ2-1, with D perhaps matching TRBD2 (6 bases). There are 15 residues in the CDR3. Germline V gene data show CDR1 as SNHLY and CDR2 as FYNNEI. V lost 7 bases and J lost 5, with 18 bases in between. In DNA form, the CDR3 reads TGTGCCAGCACTGGGACTTCCGGCTACAACAATGAGCAGTTCTTC. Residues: CASTGTSGYNNEQFF.

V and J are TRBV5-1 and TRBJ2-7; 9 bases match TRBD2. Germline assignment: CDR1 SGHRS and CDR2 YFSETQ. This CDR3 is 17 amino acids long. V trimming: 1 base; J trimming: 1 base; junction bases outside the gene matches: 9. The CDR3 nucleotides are TGCGCCAGCAGCTTGTTTCCAGCGGGAGGTTCTTCCTACGAGCAGTACTTC. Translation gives CASSLFPAGGSSYEQYF.

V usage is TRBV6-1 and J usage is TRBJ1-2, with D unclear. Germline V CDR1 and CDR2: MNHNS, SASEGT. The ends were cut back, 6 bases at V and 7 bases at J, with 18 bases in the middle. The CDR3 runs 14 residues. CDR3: CASSPPGVRVGYTF. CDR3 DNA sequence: TGTGCCAGCAGCCCGCCTGGGGTGCGGGTTGGCTACACCTTC.

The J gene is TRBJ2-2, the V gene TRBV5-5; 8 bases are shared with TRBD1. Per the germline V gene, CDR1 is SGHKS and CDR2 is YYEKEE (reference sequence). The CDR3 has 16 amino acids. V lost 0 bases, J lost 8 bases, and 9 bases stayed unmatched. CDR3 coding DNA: TGTGCCAGCAGCTTGGCCTGGGCAGGGGGCGAGGGGGAGCTGTTTTTT. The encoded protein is CASSLAWAGGEGELFF.

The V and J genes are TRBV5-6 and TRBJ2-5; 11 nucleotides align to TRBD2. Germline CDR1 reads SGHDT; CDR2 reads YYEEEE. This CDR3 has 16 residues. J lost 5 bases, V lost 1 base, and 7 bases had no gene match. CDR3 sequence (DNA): TGTGCCAGCAGCTTGATGTTAGCGGGAGGGAGTGAGACCCAGTACTTC. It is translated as CASSLMLAGGSETQYF.

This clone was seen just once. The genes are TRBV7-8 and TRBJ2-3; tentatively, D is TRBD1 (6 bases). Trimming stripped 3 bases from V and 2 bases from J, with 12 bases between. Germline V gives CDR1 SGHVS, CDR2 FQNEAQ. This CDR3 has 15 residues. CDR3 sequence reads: CASSLGQGVTDTQYF. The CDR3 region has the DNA TGTGCCAGCAGCTTGGGACAAGGGGTCACAGATACGCAGTATTTT.

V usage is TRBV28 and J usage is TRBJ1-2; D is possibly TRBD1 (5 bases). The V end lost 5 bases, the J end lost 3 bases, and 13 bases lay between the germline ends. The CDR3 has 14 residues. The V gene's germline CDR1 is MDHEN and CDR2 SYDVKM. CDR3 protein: CASSPGTRDYGYTF. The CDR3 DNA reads TGTGCCAGCAGTCCCGGGACTAGGGACTATGGCTACACCTTC.

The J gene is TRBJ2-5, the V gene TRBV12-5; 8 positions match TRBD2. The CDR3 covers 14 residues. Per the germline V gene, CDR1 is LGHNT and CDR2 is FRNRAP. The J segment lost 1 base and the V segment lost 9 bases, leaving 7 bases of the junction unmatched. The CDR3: CASKREWGQETQYF. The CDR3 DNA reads TGTGCTAGCAAGCGGGAGTGGGGCCAAGAGACCCAGTACTTC.

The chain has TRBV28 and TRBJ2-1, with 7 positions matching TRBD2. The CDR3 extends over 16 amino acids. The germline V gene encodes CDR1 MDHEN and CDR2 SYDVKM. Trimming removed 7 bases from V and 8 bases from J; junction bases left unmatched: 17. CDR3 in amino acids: CASNSLGRLAVDEQFF. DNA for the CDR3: TGTGCCAGCAATTCCTTGGGGCGCCTAGCGGTCGATGAGCAGTTCTTC.

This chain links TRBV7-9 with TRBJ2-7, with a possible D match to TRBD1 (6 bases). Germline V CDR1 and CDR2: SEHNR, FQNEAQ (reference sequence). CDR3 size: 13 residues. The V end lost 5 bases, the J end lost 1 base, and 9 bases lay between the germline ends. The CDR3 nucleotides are TGTGCCAGCAGCCCCGGACAGTCCTACGAGCAGTACTTC. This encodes CASSPGQSYEQYF. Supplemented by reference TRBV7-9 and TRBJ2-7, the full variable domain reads DTGVSQNPRHKITKRGQNVTFRCDPISEHNRLYWYRQTLGQGPEFLTYFQNEAQLEKSRLLSDRFSAERPKGSFSTLEIQRTEQGDSAMYLCASSPGQSYEQYFGPGTRLTVT.

CDR3 residues: CASGDRQPQHF. The CDR3 DNA reads as TGTGCCAGCGGTGACAGACAGCCCCAGCATTTT. V is TRBV9 and J is TRBJ1-5, with D maybe TRBD1 (5 bases). The CDR3 is made up of 11 amino acids. Germline V gene sequence: CDR1 SGDLS, CDR2 YYNGEE. The ends were cut back, 7 bases at V and 7 bases at J, with 9 bases in the middle.

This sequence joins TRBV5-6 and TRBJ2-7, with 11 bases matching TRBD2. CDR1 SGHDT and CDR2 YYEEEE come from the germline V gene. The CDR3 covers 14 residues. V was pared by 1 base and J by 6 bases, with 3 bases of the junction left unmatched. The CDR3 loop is CASSLTSGSSEQYF. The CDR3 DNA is TGTGCCAGCAGCTTGACTAGCGGGAGCTCCGAGCAGTACTTC.

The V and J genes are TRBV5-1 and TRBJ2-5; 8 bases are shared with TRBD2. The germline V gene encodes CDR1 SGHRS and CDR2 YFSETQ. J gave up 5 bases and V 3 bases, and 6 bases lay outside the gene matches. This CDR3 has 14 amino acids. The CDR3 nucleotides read TGCGCCAGCAGCTCGCGGGGGGAAGAGGAGACCCAGTACTTC. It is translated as CASSSRGEEETQYF.

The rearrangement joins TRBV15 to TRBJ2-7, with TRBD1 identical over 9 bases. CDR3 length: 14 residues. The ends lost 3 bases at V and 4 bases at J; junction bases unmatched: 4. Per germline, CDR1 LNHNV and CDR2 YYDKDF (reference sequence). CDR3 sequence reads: CATSRGTGRYEQYF. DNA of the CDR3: TGTGCCACCAGCAGGGGGACAGGGCGATACGAGCAGTACTTC.

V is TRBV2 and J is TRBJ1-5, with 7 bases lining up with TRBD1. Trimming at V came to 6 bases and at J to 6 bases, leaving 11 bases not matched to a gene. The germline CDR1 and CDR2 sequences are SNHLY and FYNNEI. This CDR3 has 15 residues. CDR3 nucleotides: TGTGCCAGCAGACCTACAGGGGTTGTTGGTCAGCCCCAGCATTTT. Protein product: CASRPTGVVGQPQHF.

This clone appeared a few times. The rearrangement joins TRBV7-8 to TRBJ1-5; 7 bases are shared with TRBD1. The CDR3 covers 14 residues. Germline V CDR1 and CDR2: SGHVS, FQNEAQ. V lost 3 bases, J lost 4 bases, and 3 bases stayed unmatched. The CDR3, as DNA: TGTGCCAGCAGCTTCAGGGGGAAGAATCAGCCCCAGCATTTT. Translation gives CASSFRGKNQPQHF.

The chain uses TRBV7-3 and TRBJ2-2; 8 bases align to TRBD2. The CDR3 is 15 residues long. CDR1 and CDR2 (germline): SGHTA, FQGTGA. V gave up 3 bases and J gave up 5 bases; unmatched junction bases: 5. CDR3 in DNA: TGTGCCAGCAGCTTCATAGCGGGAAATACCGGGGAGCTGTTTTTT. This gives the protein CASSFIAGNTGELFF.